The 10 T cell receptor beta chains in this list originate from one sample, sequenced in a study of blood T cell repertoires in COVID-19. The data were produced by immunoSEQ multiplex PCR, yet TCRdb's version contains in-frame clones alone and is incomplete. The data contain a few hundred thousand clones, around 90% of them seen just once; the ten biggest clones take up 0.8% to 1.3%. Sequenced input: peripheral blood. These receptors originate from a woman between 40 and 55 years old with COVID-19, enrolled during active disease.

The chain joins TRBV7-9 to TRBJ1-5; no firm D call. This CDR3 is built from 15 residues. V lost 7 bases, J lost 3 bases, and 16 bases lay in between. CDR1 SEHNR and CDR2 FQNEAQ come from the germline V gene (reference sequence). Here the CDR3 DNA reads TGTGCCAGCACTTCCTCAGGCCAAGACAATCAGCCCCAGCATTTT. This encodes CASTSSGQDNQPQHF.

This clone occurred once. The CDR3 DNA follows: TGTGCCAGCAGCCGAGGGGGAGTAGTAAGGCAAGAGACCCAGTACTTC. Amino acids: CASSRGGVVRQETQYF. The genes are TRBV7-8 and TRBJ2-5; D may be TRBD1 (6 bases). Germline CDR1 is SGHVS and CDR2 is FQNEAQ. The CDR3 runs 16 residues. The V and J ends lost 5 bases and 2 bases respectively, with 18 bases between them. The full variable domain, its missing parts supplied by reference TRBV7-8 and TRBJ2-5, is GAGVSQSPRYKVAKRGQDVALRCDPISGHVSLFWYQQALGQGPEFLTYFQNEAQLDKSGLPSDRFFAERPEGSVSTLKIQRTQQEDSAVYLCASSRGGVVRQETQYFGPGTRLLVL.

This chain joins TRBV7-6 and TRBJ1-4, with D unresolved. Trimming cost V 5 bases and J 7 bases, with 23 bases left between them. CDR3 length: 17 amino acids. Germline assignment: CDR1 SGHVS and CDR2 FNYEAQ. Here the CDR3 reads CASSPPGAAPRGEKLFF. In DNA, the CDR3 is TGTGCCAGCAGCCCACCCGGAGCAGCCCCGCGGGGTGAAAAACTGTTTTTT. The full variable domain, with the rest looked up from reference TRBV7-6 and TRBJ1-4, is GAGVSQSPRYKVTKRGQDVALRCDPISGHVSLYWYRQALGQGPEFLTYFNYEAQQDKSGLPNDRFSAERPEGSISTLTIQRTEQRDSAMYRCASSPPGAAPRGEKLFFGSGTQLSVL.

The chain joins TRBV10-3 to TRBJ2-5, with 13 bases fitting TRBD2. Looked up from germline, CDR1 is ENHRY and CDR2 is SYGVKD. CDR3 length: 15 amino acids. V dropped 6 bases and J dropped 0; count of bases not matched to a gene: 1. CDR3 region: CAIRGTSGDQETQYF. The CDR3 DNA reads TGTGCCATCAGGGGGACTAGCGGGGACCAAGAGACCCAGTACTTC.

The genes are TRBV19 and TRBJ2-3, with D uncertain. There are 16 residues in the CDR3. Germline assignment: CDR1 LNHDA and CDR2 SQIVND (reference sequence). V lost 5 bases to trimming and J lost 1 base, with 16 bases between them. In DNA, the CDR3 is TGTGCCAGTAGTGCCTCACAGACGCTTGGCACAGATACGCAGTATTTT. It is translated as CASSASQTLGTDTQYF.

This CDR3 is CASSQDRGITNEKLFF. The CDR3 coding sequence is TGCGCCAGCAGCCAAGATCGGGGGATAACTAATGAAAAACTGTTTTTT. This sequence joins TRBV4-3 and TRBJ1-4; D may be TRBD1 (5 bases). V was clipped by 0 bases and J by 1 base, with 9 bases between them. This CDR3 has 16 residues. The germline V gene has CDR1 LGHNA and CDR2 YSLEER.

This chain uses TRBV4-3 with TRBJ2-3, with 8 bases identical to TRBD2. Germline V gene data show CDR1 as LGHNA and CDR2 as YSLEER. The CDR3 extends over 14 amino acids. The V and J ends lost 4 bases and 6 bases, in that order; junction bases with no gene match: 6. The CDR3 DNA sequence: TGCGCCAGCAGCCTAGCGGGGACTTGGGATACGCAGTATTTT. It encodes CASSLAGTWDTQYF.

The chain combines TRBV6-6 with TRBJ2-7; 13 bases are a match to TRBD2. Losses at the gene ends were 4 bases for V and 4 bases for J; bases not matched to a gene: 7. The germline V gene has CDR1 MNHNY and CDR2 SVGAGI (reference sequence). The CDR3 loop spans 16 amino acids. The CDR3 loop reads CASSFTSGGAGYEQYF. The CDR3 DNA sequence: TGTGCCAGCAGTTTCACTAGCGGGGGGGCCGGGTACGAGCAGTACTTC.

The rearrangement links TRBV27 to TRBJ1-1, with 11 bases fitting TRBD1. Germline lookup yields CDR1 MNHEY and CDR2 SMNVEV (reference sequence). Trimming removed 4 bases from V and 1 base from J; junction bases left unmatched: 5. The CDR3 consists of 16 residues. CDR3 loop: CASSSGTGGANTEAFF. The CDR3 coding sequence is TGTGCCAGCAGTTCCGGGACAGGGGGTGCGAACACTGAAGCTTTCTTT.

Here the CDR3 reads CASSLRAGGPGEQFF. The CDR3 nucleotides read TGTGCCAGCAGCTTAAGAGCGGGAGGGCCGGGTGAGCAGTTCTTC. The V and J genes are TRBV7-6 and TRBJ2-1, with 10 positions matching TRBD2. V lost 2 bases and J lost 9; bases outside the gene matches: 7. Germline V gene sequence: CDR1 SGHVS, CDR2 FNYEAQ. This CDR3 region has 15 residues.